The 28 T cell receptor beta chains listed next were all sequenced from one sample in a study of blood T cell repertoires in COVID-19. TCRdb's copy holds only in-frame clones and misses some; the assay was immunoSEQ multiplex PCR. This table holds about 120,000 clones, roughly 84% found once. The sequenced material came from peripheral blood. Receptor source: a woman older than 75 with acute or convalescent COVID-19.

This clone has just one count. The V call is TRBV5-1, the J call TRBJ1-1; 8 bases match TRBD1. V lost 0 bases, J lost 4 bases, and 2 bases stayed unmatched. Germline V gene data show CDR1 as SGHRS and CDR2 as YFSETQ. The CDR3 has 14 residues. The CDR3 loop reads CASSLGQGFTEAFF. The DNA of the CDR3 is TGCGCCAGCAGCTTGGGACAGGGGTTCACTGAAGCTTTCTTT.

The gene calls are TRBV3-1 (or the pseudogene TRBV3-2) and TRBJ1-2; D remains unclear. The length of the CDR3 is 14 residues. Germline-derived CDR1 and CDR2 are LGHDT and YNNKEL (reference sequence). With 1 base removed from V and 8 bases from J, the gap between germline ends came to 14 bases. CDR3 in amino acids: CASSQGLPRRGYTF. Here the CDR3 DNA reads TGTGCCAGCAGCCAAGGTCTCCCCCGTAGAGGCTACACCTTC.

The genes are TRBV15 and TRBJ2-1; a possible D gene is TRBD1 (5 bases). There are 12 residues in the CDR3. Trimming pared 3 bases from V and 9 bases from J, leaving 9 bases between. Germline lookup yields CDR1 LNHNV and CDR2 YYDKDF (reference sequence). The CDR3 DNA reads TGTGCCACCAGCAGCCTGGACACTGAGCAGTTCTTC. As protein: CATSSLDTEQFF. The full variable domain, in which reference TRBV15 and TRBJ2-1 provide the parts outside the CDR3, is DAMVIQNPRYQVTQFGKPVTLSCSQTLNHNVMYWYQQKSSQAPKLLFHYYDKDFNNEADTPDNFQSRRPNTSFCFLDIRSPGLGDTAMYLCATSSLDTEQFFGPGTRLTVL.

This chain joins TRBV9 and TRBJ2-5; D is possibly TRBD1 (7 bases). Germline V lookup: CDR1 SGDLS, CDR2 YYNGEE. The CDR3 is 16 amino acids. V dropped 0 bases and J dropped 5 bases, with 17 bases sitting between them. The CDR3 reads CASSVEAGQPGETQYF. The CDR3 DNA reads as TGTGCCAGCAGCGTAGAGGCGGGACAGCCTGGGGAGACCCAGTACTTC.

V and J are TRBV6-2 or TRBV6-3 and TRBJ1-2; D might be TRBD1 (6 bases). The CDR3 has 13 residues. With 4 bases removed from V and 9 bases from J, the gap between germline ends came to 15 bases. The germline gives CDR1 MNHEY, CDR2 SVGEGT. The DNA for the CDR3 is TGTGCCAGCAGTTCTACTACAGGGCAGCGCTACACCTTC. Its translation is CASSSTTGQRYTF.

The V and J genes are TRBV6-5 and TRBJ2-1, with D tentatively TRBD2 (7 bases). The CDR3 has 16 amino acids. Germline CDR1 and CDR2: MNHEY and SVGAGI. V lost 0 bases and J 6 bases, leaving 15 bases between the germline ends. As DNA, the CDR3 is TGTGCCAGCAGTTACTCGACAGGACTAGAGGTCAATGAGCAGTTCTTC. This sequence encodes CASSYSTGLEVNEQFF.

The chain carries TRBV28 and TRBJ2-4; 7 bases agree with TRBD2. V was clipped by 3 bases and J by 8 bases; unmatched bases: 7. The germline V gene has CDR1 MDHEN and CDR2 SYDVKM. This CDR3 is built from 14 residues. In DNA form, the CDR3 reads TGTGCCAGCAGTTTTCCGGGTAGCGGGTACATTCAGTACTTC. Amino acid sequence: CASSFPGSGYIQYF.

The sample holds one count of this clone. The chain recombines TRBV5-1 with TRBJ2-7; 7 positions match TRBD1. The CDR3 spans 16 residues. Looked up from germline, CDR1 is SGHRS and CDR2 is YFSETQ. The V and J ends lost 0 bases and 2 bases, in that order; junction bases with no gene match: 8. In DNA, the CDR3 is TGCGCCAGCAGCTTGGTTTCGGGACAGCCAGCCTACGAGCAGTACTTC. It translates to CASSLVSGQPAYEQYF.

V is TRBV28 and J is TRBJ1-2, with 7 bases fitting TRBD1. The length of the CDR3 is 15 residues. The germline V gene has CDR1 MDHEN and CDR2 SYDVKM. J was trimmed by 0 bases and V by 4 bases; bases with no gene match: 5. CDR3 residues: CASSYRGIANYGYTF. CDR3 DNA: TGTGCCAGCAGTTACAGGGGAATAGCTAACTATGGCTACACCTTC.

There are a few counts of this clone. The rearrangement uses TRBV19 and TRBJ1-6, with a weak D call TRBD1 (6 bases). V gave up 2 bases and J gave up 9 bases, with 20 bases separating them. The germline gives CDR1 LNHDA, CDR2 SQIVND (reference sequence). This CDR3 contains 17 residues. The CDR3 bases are TGTGCCAGTAGTATATTTCCGGACAGCCAAGACGGTTCACCCCTCCACTTT. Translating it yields CASSIFPDSQDGSPLHF.

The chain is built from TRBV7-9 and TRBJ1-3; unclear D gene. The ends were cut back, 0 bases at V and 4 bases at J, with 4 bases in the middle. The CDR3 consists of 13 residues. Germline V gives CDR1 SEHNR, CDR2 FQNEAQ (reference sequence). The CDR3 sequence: CASSLATGNTIYF. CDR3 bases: TGTGCCAGCAGCTTAGCTACAGGAAACACCATATATTTT.

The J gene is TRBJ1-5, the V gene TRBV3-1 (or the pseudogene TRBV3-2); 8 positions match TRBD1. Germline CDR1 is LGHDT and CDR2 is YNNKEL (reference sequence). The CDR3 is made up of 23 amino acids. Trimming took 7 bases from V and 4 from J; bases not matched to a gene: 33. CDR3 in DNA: TGTGCCAGCAATAATCGGGCCCAACCAAGAGGTGGTGTAGGGACAGGCGATAATCAGCCCCAGCATTTT. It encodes CASNNRAQPRGGVGTGDNQPQHF.

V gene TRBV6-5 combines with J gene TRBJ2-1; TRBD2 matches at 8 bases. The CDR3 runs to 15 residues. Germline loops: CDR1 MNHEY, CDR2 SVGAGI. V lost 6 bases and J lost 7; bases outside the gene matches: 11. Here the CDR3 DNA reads TGTGCCAGCAGCCCCCTAGGGCGGGGGGCGAATGAGCAGTTCTTC. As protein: CASSPLGRGANEQFF.

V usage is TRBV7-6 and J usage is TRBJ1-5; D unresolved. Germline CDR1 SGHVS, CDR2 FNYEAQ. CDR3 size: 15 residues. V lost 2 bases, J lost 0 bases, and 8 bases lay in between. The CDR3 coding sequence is TGTGCCAGCAGCTTAAATACGGGTAGCAATCAGCCCCAGCATTTT. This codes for CASSLNTGSNQPQHF. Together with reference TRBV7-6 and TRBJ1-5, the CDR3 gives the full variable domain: GAGVSQSPRYKVTKRGQDVALRCDPISGHVSLYWYRQALGQGPEFLTYFNYEAQQDKSGLPNDRFSAERPEGSISTLTIQRTEQRDSAMYRCASSLNTGSNQPQHFGDGTRLSIL.

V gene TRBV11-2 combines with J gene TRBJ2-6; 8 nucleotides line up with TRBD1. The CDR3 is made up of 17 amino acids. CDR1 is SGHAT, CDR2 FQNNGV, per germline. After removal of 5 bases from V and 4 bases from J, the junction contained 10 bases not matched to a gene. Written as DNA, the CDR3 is TGTGCCAGCAGCCGGCTAACAGGGGGTCCCGGGGCCAACGTCCTGACTTTC. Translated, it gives CASSRLTGGPGANVLTF.

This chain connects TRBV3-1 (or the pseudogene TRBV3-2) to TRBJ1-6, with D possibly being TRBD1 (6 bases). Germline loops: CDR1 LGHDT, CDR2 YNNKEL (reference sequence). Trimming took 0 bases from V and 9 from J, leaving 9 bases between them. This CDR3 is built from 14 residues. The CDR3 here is CASSQEVRGSPLHF. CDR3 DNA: TGTGCCAGCAGCCAAGAAGTCAGGGGTTCACCCCTCCACTTT.

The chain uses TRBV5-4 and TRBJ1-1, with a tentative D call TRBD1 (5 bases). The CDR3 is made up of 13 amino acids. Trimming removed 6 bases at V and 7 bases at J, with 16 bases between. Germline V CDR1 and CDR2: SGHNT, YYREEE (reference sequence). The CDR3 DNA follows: TGTGCCAGCAACACTCCGGGGGGACTTGAAGCTTTCTTT. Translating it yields CASNTPGGLEAFF.

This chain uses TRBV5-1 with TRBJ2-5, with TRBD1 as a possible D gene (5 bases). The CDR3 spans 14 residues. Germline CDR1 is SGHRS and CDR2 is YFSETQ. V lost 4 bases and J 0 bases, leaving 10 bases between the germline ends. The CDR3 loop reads CASSPGAYQETQYF. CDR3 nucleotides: TGCGCCAGCAGCCCTGGGGCGTACCAAGAGACCCAGTACTTC.

The CDR3 loop is CATSDFSTGYGYTF. The CDR3 DNA sequence: TGTGCCACCAGTGATTTCAGCACAGGGTATGGCTACACCTTC. The chain uses TRBV24-1 and TRBJ1-2; D is perhaps TRBD1 (6 bases). The V end was cut by 1 base, the J end by 5 bases, with 10 bases between. The CDR3 runs 14 residues. Looked up from germline, CDR1 is KGHDR and CDR2 is SFDVKD.

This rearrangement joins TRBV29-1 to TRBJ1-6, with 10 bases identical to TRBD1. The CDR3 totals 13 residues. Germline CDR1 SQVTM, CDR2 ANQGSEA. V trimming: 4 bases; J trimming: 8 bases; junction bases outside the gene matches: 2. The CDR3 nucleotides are TGCAGCGTTGCGGGGACAGGGGATTCACCCCTCCACTTT. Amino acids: CSVAGTGDSPLHF.

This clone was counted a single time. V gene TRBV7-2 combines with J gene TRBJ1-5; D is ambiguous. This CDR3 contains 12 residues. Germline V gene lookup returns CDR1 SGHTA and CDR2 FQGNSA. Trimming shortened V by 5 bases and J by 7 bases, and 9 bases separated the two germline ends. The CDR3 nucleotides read TGTGCCAGCAGCGAAAGAGGGCAGCCCCAGCATTTT. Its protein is CASSERGQPQHF.

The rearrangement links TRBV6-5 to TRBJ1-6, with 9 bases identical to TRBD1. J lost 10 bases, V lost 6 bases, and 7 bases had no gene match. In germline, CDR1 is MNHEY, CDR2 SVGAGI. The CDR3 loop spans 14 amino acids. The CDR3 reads CASSSGTGSSPLHF. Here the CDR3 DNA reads TGTGCCAGCAGCTCCGGGACAGGGTCCTCACCCCTCCACTTT.

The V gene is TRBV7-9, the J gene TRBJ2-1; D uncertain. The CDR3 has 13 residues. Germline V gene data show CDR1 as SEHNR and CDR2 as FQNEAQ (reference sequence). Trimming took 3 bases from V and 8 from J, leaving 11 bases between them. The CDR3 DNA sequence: TGTGCCAGCAGCTTCGGTCAAAAAGATGAGCAGTTCTTC. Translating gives CASSFGQKDEQFF.

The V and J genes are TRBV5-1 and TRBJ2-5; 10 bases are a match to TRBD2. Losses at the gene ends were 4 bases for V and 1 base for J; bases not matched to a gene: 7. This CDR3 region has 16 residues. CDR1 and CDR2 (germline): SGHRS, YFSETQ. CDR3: CASSPAGTSAQETQYF. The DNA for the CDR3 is TGCGCCAGCAGCCCGGCCGGGACTAGCGCCCAAGAGACCCAGTACTTC. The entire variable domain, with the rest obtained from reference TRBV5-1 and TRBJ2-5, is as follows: KAGVTQTPRYLIKTRGQQVTLSCSPISGHRSVSWYQQTPGQGLQFLFEYFSETQRNKGNFPGRFSGRQFSNSRSEMNVSTLELGDSALYLCASSPAGTSAQETQYFGPGTRLLVL.

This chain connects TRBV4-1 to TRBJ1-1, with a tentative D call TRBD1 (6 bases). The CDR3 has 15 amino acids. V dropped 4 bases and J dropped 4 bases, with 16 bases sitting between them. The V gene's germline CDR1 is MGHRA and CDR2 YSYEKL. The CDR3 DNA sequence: TGCGCCAGCAGCCTACCAACAGGGACGCGCACTGAAGCTTTCTTT. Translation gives CASSLPTGTRTEAFF.

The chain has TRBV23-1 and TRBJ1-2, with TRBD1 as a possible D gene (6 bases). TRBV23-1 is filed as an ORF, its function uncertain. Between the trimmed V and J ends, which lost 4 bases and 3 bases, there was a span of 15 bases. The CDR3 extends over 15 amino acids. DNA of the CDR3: TGCGCCAGCAGTCTCTGGCAGGGGTCTGACTATGGCTACACCTTC. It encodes CASSLWQGSDYGYTF.

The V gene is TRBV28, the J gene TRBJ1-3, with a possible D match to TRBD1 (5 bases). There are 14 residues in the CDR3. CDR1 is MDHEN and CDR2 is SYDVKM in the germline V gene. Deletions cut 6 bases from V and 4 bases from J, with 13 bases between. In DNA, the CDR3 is TGTGCCAGCAGGACTCAGGGCGCAGGAAACACCATATATTTT. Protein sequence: CASRTQGAGNTIYF.

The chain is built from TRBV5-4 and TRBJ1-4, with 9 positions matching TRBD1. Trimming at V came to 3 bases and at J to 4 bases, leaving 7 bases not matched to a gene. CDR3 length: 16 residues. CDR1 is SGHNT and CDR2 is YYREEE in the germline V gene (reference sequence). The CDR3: CASSSKGQGSNEKLFF. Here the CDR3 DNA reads TGTGCCAGCAGCTCTAAGGGACAGGGTAGTAATGAAAAACTGTTTTTT. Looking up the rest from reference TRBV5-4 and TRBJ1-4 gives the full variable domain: ETGVTQSPTHLIKTRGQQVTLRCSSQSGHNTVSWYQQALGQGPQFIFQYYREEENGRGNFPPRFSGLQFPNYSSELNVNALELDDSALYLCASSSKGQGSNEKLFFGSGTQLSVL.